Presented here are 10 T cell receptor beta chains from one specimen sequenced in a study of CXCR3-negative and CXCR3-positive naive CD8 T cells. 5' RACE with UMI labels generated the TRB cDNA libraries. TCRdb re-called the 5' RACE reads; one entry per CDR3 protein, DNA not given. The sample table includes roughly 48,000 distinct CDR3 sequences. Sample: memory CD8+ T cells from blood. These receptors were taken from a human donor in good health. Some clones in this sample may be carry-over from other donors' samples.

The J gene is TRBJ2-5, the V gene TRBV9; TCRdb's D call, TRBD1, is unchecked because there is no DNA. The CDR3 is made up of 14 amino acids. In germline, CDR1 is SGDLS, CDR2 YYNGEE. The CDR3: CASSGSGNQETQYF.

The chain is built from TRBV5-1 and TRBJ2-2; TCRdb returns TRBD1, unconfirmable since there is no DNA. The CDR3 is 12 amino acids. CDR1 and CDR2 (germline): SGHRS, YFSETQ. CDR3 region: CASTPVDGELFF.

The CDR3 loop reads CSAFSSSGGPAAHNEQFF. The genes are TRBV20-1 and TRBJ2-1; the TRBD2 assignment by TCRdb is unverifiable without DNA. The length of the CDR3 is 18 residues. Germline CDR1 and CDR2: DFQATT and SNEGSKA (reference sequence).

The V gene is TRBV28, the J gene TRBJ2-7. Looked up from germline, CDR1 is MDHEN and CDR2 is SYDVKM. The CDR3 spans 14 residues. CDR3: CASSPPVAVVGQYF.

V is TRBV28 and J is TRBJ2-2; TCRdb calls TRBD2, which cannot be checked without DNA. The CDR3 length is 15 residues. Germline CDR1 reads MDHEN; CDR2 reads SYDVKM. The CDR3 spells CATGASGGDTGELFF.

The chain carries TRBV6-5 and TRBJ2-2; TCRdb reports TRBD2, a call that lacks DNA to check it against. This CDR3 comprises 14 residues. Germline CDR1 and CDR2: MNHEY and SVGAGI. Here the CDR3 reads CASRGRPGTGELFF.

V usage is TRBV28 and J usage is TRBJ2-5; TCRdb's D call, TRBD1, is unchecked because there is no DNA. The CDR3 consists of 14 residues. From germline, CDR1 is MDHEN and CDR2 SYDVKM. Here the CDR3 reads CASSLLDSEETQYF.

J is TRBJ2-7 and V is TRBV7-9; absent DNA, TCRdb's TRBD1 call cannot be checked. The length of the CDR3 is 13 residues. The germline gives CDR1 SEHNR, CDR2 FQNEAQ (reference sequence). The chain's CDR3 is CASNTQGTYEQHF.

The chain joins TRBV14 to TRBJ2-2; the D call of TRBD1 rests on TCRdb alone, since no DNA is present to check it. CDR1 is SGHDN and CDR2 is FVKESK in the germline V gene. This CDR3 spans 17 amino acids. CDR3 in amino acids: CASSQDHPLANTGELFF.

The chain has TRBV6-1 and TRBJ2-1; TCRdb reports TRBD2, a call that lacks DNA to check it against. The CDR3 contains 14 residues. CDR1 and CDR2 from the germline V gene are MNHNS and SASEGT. The CDR3 sequence: CASTQGGEHNEQFF.